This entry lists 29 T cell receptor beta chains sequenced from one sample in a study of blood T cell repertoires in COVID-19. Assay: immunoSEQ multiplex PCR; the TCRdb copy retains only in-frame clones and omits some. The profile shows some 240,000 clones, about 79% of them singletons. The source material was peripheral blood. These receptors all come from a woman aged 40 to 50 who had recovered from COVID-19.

The DNA of the CDR3 is TGTGCCAGCAGCGGGGACGGGACTCTTAATGAAAAACTGTTTTTT. Its translation: CASSGDGTLNEKLFF. The V gene is TRBV7-9, the J gene TRBJ1-4; D is possibly TRBD1 (5 bases). V was cut by 5 bases and J by 4 bases, with 14 bases left in between. CDR3 length: 15 amino acids. Germline CDR1 is SEHNR and CDR2 is FQNEAQ (reference sequence).

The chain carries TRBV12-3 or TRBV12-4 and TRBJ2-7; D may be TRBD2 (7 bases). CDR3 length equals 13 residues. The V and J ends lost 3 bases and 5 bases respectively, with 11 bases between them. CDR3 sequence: CASSFWGGDEQYF. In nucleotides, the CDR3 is TGTGCCAGCAGTTTCTGGGGGGGCGACGAGCAGTACTTC.

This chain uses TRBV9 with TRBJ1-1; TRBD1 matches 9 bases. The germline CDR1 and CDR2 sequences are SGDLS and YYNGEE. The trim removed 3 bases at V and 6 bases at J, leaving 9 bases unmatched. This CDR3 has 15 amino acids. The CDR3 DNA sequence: TGTGCCAGCAGCGCCCAACAGGGGGCGGTTGCTGAAGCTTTCTTT. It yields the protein CASSAQQGAVAEAFF.

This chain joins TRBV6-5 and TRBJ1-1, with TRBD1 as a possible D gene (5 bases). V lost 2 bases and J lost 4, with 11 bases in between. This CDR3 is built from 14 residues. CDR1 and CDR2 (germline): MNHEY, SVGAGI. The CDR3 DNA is TGTGCCAGCAGTTACGACCCCGGGGGCACTGAAGCTTTCTTT. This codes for CASSYDPGGTEAFF.

CDR3 nucleotides: TGTGCCAGCGGCGGAGGGTTGGACAGGGGGTTAAGGGAGCTGTTTTTT. Protein sequence: CASGGGLDRGLRELFF. The chain employs TRBV2 and TRBJ2-2; TRBD1 matches at 10 bases. Germline assignment: CDR1 SNHLY and CDR2 FYNNEI. With 8 bases clipped from V and 9 bases from J, the junction kept 15 bases outside the gene matches. The CDR3 covers 16 residues.

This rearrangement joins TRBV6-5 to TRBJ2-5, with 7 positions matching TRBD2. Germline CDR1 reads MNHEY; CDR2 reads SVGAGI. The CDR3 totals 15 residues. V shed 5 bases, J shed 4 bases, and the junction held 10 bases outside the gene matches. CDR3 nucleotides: TGTGCCAGCAGTCCCCCCGGACTAGGCAGAGAGACCCAGTACTTC. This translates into CASSPPGLGRETQYF.

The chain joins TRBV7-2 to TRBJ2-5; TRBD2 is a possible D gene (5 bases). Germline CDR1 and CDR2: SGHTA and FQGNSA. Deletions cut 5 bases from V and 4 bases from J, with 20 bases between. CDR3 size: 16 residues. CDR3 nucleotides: TGTGCCAGCAGCCAAAAGAAGCGGCTGGTAGGAGAGACCCAGTACTTC. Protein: CASSQKKRLVGETQYF.

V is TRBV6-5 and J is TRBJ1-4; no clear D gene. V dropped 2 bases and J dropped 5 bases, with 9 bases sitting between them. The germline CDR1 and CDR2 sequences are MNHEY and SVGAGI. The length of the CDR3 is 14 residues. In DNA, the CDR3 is TGTGCCAGCAGTTACGTTGGGCTCAATGAAAAACTGTTTTTT. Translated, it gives CASSYVGLNEKLFF.

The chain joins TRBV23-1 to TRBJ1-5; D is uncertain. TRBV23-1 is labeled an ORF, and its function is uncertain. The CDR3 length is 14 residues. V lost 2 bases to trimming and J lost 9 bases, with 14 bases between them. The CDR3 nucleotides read TGCGCCAGCAGTCAAAAATTCTCGGGAGCGCCCCAGCATTTT. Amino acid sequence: CASSQKFSGAPQHF.

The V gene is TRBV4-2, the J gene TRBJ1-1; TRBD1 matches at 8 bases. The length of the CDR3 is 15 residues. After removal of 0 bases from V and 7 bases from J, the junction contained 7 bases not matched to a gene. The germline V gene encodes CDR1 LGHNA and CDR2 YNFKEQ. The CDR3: CASSQEPTGGNEAFF. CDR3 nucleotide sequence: TGTGCCAGCAGCCAAGAGCCTACAGGGGGGAATGAAGCTTTCTTT.

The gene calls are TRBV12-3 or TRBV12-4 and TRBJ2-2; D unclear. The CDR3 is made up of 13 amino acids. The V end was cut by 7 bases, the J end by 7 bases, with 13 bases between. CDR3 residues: CASTISVVGELFF. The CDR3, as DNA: TGTGCCAGCACCATAAGCGTTGTCGGGGAGCTGTTTTTT.

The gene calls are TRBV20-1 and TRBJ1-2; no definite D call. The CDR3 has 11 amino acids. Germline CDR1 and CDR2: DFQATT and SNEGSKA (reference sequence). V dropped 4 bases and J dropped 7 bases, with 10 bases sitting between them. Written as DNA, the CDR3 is TGCAGTGCTACAACCGAGAGTGGCTACACCTTC. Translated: CSATTESGYTF.

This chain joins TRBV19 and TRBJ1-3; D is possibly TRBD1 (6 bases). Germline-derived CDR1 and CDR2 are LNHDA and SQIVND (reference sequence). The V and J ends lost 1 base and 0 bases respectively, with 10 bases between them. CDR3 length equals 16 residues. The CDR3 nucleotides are TGTGCCAGTAGTATAGGGACAGCGATCTCTGGAAACACCATATATTTT. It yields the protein CASSIGTAISGNTIYF.

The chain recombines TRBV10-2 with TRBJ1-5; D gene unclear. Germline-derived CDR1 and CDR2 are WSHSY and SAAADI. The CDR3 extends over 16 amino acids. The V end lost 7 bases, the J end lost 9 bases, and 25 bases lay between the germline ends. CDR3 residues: CASTEEAATPPRPQHF. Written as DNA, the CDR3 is TGCGCCAGCACCGAGGAGGCAGCCACCCCTCCAAGGCCCCAGCATTTT.

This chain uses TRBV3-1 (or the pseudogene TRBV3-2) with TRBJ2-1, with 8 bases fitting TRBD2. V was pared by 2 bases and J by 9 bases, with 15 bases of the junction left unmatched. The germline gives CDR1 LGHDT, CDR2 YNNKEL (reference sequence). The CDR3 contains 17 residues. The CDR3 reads CASSQWGGTRASGEQFF. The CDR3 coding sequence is TGTGCCAGCAGCCAATGGGGCGGGACTAGGGCGTCCGGTGAGCAGTTCTTC.

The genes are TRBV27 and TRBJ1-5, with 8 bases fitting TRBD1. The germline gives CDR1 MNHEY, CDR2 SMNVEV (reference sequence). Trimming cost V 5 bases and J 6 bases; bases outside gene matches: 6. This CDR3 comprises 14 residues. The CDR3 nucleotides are TGTGCCAGCAGTCCAGGACAGGGAAGTCAGCCCCAGCATTTT. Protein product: CASSPGQGSQPQHF.

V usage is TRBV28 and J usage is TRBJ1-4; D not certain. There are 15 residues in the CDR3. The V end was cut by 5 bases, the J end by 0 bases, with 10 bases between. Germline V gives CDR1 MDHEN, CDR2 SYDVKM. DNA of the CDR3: TGTGCCAGCAGTCAGCGATATGCAACTAATGAAAAACTGTTTTTT. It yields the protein CASSQRYATNEKLFF. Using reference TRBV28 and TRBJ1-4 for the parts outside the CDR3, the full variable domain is DVKVTQSSRYLVKRTGEKVFLECVQDMDHENMFWYRQDPGLGLRLIYFSYDVKMKEKGDIPEGYSVSREKKERFSLILESASTNQTSMYLCASSQRYATNEKLFFGSGTQLSVL.

CDR3 sequence reads: CASSLVGGDQPQHF. In nucleotides, the CDR3 is TGTGCCAGCAGCTTAGTCGGGGGGGATCAGCCCCAGCATTTT. This sequence joins TRBV7-2 and TRBJ1-5, with TRBD1 as a possible D gene (5 bases). Germline V gene lookup returns CDR1 SGHTA and CDR2 FQGNSA. CDR3 length: 14 amino acids. V lost 1 base, J lost 5 bases, and 9 bases lay in between. The full variable domain, completed using reference TRBV7-2 and TRBJ1-5, is GAGVSQSPSNKVTEKGKDVELRCDPISGHTALYWYRQSLGQGLEFLIYFQGNSAPDKSGLPSDRFSAERTGGSVSTLTIQRTQQEDSAVYLCASSLVGGDQPQHFGDGTRLSIL.

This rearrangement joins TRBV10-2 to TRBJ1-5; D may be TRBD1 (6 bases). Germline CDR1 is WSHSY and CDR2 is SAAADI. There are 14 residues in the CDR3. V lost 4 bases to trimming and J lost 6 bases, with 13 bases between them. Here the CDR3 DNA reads TGCGCCAGCAGTGGGGCAGGGGTAATTCAGCCCCAGCATTTT. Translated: CASSGAGVIQPQHF.

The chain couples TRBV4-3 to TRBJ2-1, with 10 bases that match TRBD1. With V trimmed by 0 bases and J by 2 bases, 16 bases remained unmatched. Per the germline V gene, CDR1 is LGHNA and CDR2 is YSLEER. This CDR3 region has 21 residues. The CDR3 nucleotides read TGCGCCAGCAGCCAAGACGGAGGCGGGACAGGGGCTTATACTCCCTACAATGAGCAGTTCTTC. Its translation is CASSQDGGGTGAYTPYNEQFF.

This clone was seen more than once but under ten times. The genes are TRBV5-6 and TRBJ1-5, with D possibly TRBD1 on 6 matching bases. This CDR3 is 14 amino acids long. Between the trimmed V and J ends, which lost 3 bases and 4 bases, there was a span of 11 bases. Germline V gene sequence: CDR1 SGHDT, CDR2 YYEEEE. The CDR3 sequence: CASSSRTDNQPQHF. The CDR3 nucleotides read TGTGCCAGCAGCTCCAGGACAGATAATCAGCCCCAGCATTTT.

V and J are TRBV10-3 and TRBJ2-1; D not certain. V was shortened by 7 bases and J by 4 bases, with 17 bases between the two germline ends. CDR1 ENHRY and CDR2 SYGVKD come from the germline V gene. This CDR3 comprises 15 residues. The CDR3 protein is CAINSARPDYNEQFF. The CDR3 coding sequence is TGTGCCATCAATTCCGCTAGACCCGATTACAATGAGCAGTTCTTC.

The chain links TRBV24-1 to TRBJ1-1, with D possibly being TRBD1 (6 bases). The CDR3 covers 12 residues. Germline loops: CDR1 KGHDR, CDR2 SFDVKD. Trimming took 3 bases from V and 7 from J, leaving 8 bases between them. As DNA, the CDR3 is TGTGCCACCAGTGATGGGGGCCTTGAAGCTTTCTTT. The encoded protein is CATSDGGLEAFF.

In DNA form, the CDR3 reads TGTGCCAGCACATCCCAGAACAATTCACCCCTCCACTTT. This codes for CASTSQNNSPLHF. This rearrangement joins TRBV2 to TRBJ1-6; D is undetermined. V lost 7 bases to trimming and J lost 7 bases, with 11 bases between them. This CDR3 has 13 amino acids. In germline, CDR1 is SNHLY, CDR2 FYNNEI.

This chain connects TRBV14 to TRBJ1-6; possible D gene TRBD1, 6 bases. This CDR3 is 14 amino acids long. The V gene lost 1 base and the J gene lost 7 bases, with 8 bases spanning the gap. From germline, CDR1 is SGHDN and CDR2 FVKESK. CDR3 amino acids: CASSQGTANSPLHF. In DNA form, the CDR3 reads TGTGCCAGCAGCCAAGGGACAGCAAATTCACCCCTCCACTTT.

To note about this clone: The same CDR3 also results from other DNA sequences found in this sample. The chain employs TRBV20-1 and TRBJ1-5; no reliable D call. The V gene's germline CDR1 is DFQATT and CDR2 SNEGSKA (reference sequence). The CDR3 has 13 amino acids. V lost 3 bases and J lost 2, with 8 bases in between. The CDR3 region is CSASPGGNQPQHF. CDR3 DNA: TGCAGTGCTAGTCCGGGTGGCAATCAGCCCCAGCATTTT.

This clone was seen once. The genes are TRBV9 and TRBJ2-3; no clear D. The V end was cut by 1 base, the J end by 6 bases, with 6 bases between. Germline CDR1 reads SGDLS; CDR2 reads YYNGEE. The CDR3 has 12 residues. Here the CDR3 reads CASSVTSDTQYF. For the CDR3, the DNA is TGTGCCAGCAGCGTAACATCGGATACGCAGTATTTT.

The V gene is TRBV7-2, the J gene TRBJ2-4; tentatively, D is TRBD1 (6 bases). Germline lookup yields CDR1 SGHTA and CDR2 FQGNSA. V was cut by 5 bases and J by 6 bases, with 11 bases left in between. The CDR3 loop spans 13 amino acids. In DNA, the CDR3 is TGTGCCAGCAGCATGACAGGTCCAAACATTCAGTACTTC. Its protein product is CASSMTGPNIQYF.

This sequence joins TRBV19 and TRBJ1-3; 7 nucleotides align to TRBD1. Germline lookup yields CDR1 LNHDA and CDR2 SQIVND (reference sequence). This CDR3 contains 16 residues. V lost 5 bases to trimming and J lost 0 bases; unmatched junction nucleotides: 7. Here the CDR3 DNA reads TGTGCCAGTAGTGCCGGACAGGTAAACTCTGGAAACACCATATATTTT. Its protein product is CASSAGQVNSGNTIYF.